This is a list of T cell receptor beta chains from one sample in a study of T cells after yellow fever vaccination. Via MiXCR, TCRdb re-called the 5' RACE reads, giving one row per CDR3 protein. The sample lists around 300,000 distinct CDR3 sequences, around 4.5% occurring once. The material was PBMCs, obtained 15 days after the yellow fever booster vaccination. The receptors come from a man between 18 and 35 years old who received the YFV17D yellow fever vaccine. Each CDR3 is given with its conserved first and last residue.

v_call	j_call	cdr3_aa
TRBV24-1	TRBJ2-4	CATSDGTAEYF
TRBV18	TRBJ2-3	CASSPQVKDTQYF
TRBV2	TRBJ2-2	CASSVQRLDLGELFF
TRBV5-4	TRBJ1-3	CASSVSGGPGGNTIYF
TRBV12-3/TRBV12-4	TRBJ2-1	CASSFGQWANEQFF
TRBV15	TRBJ1-2	CATSIVPGGGRSGVGYTF
TRBV4-3	TRBJ1-1	CASSQGPGGRKNTEAFF
TRBV7-3	TRBJ1-5	CASSKTGGREQPQHF
TRBV28	TRBJ2-6	CASSLDTSSGANVLTF
TRBV4-1	TRBJ1-1	CASSQDVGGVLVGTEAFF
TRBV10-3	TRBJ1-4	CAISEQGREKLFF
TRBV20-1	TRBJ1-5	CSARKLLRGRKVNQPQHF
TRBV29-1	TRBJ1-5	CSVGVGSSNQPQHF
TRBV7-2	TRBJ2-5	CASSLRRGAAARETQYF
TRBV25-1	TRBJ1-1	CASSELRSNTEAFF
TRBV3-2	TRBJ2-2	CASSRMPNTGELFF
TRBV18	TRBJ1-5	CASSGDTNQPQHF
TRBV7-8	TRBJ1-1	CASSIHPMNTEAFF
TRBV10-3	TRBJ1-2	CAITAGHGYTF
TRBV5-1	TRBJ1-5	CASSLAGKGQPQHF
TRBV20-1	TRBJ1-2	CSASHPGRDGYTF
TRBV12-3/TRBV12-4	TRBJ2-2	CASSSGPPGELFF
TRBV2	TRBJ1-2	CASSGDRHLYGYTF
TRBV27	TRBJ2-7	CASSLGNQGSEQYF
TRBV29-1	TRBJ2-7	CSVSKPGTGGYEQYF
TRBV7-8	TRBJ2-2	CASSPTGATGELFF
TRBV5-5	TRBJ1-1	CASRRINTEAFF
TRBV20-1	TRBJ1-5	CSARDPLGTDGYSNQPQHF
TRBV29-1	TRBJ2-2	CSDRQITGELFF
TRBV6-5	TRBJ2-5	CASSSTGGGPHQETQYF
TRBV5-1	TRBJ2-1	CASAGQGADEQFF
TRBV12-3/TRBV12-4	TRBJ1-4	CASSPSPSATNEKLFF
TRBV12-3/TRBV12-4	TRBJ1-2	CASSWGGGYTF
TRBV7-9	TRBJ2-3	CASSTGTDLSTDTQYF
TRBV7-3	TRBJ2-6	CASSSGQGTLGQVLTF
TRBV7-9	TRBJ1-1	CASSLAEDVSEAFF
TRBV20-1	TRBJ2-3	CSAPHRGGVAGTDTQYF
TRBV20-1	TRBJ2-6	CSARPRISGANVLTF
TRBV12-3/TRBV12-4	TRBJ2-5	CASSFLEETQYF
TRBV5-1	TRBJ1-5	CASRLTVYSNQPQHF
TRBV13	TRBJ2-1	CASGEADISYNEQFF
TRBV5-6	TRBJ2-1	CASSWGDRSYNEQFF
TRBV4-1	TRBJ1-4	CASSFGPGTGGKLFF
TRBV7-2	TRBJ1-6	CASSFSGQTNSPLHF